These 2 T cell receptor beta chains came from one sample sequenced in a study of T cell repertoires in aging, cancer and after chemotherapy. TCR beta rearrangements were amplified from peripheral blood genomic DNA. Rearranged V-D-J TRB sequences were amplified with a mixed TRB-A/B primer pool. One entry per CDR3 protein, called by TCRdb with MiXCR from the multiplex PCR reads. This sample carries about 9,000 distinct CDR3 sequences, 25% to 35% of them seen once, and the ten largest clones take around 10%. Input material: blood. Receptors originate from a human donor in good health.

Judged by abundance, this clonotype is medium-sized (0.01 to 0.1%). The V call is TRBV29-1, the J call TRBJ2-1; D is unclear. V lost 3 bases and J lost 5, with 8 bases in between. The CDR3 contains 12 residues. Per germline, CDR1 SQVTM and CDR2 ANQGSEA. The CDR3 reads CSVERQDNEQFF. The DNA for the CDR3 is TGCAGCGTTGAGCGGCAGGACAATGAGCAGTTCTTC.

The chain couples TRBV20-1 to TRBJ2-5; D might be TRBD1 (8 bases). Germline loops: CDR1 DFQATT, CDR2 SNEGSKA (reference sequence). Trimming removed 8 bases from V and 4 bases from J, with 20 bases in between. CDR3 length: 14 amino acids. The CDR3 spells CSSSQGGKLETQYF. Written as DNA, the CDR3 is TGCAGTTCCTCACAGGGGGGGAAGTTAGAGACCCAGTACTTC.